This T cell receptor (beta chain) was sequenced for a study of cytomegalovirus exposure and HLA in healthy donors. Researchers ran the PCR with 60 Vbeta and 13 Jbeta primers. Produced via immunoSEQ multiplex PCR; TCRdb's table is partial and in-frame only. The sample carries roughly 120,000 clones, 70% to 85% recorded once. The CDR3 consists of 13 residues. The ends were cut back, 4 bases at V and 5 bases at J, with 12 bases in the middle. Germline V CDR1 and CDR2: MNHEY, SMNVEV (reference sequence). In regard to this clone: Antigen specificity is unknown.

Each donor was healthy, and each was a bone marrow donor. The study, taken as a whole, reports: The study labeled under 200 TCR beta chains cytomegalovirus-associated.

This sequence was found in a woman between 40 and 55 years old in good health and CMV-seropositive. The source material was PBMCs. The chain carries TRBV27 and TRBJ2-7, with no clear D. DNA of the CDR3: TGTGCCAGCAGTTCTACACAGTGGAACGAGCAGTACTTC. It encodes CASSSTQWNEQYF.